These T cell receptor beta chains were read from a single sample in a study of blood T cell repertoires in COVID-19. Assay: immunoSEQ multiplex PCR; the TCRdb copy retains only in-frame clones and omits some. There are roughly 120,000 clones in the sample; around 74% occur only once, and over 5.5% lies in the top ten. Sequenced material: peripheral blood. Receptors originate from a man at least 80 years old with COVID-19, enrolled during active disease. Each CDR3 is given with its conserved first and last residue. D genes are given only for firm matches. Expanded clones are given a class, and other clones once, few, many or no size at all.

TRBD1 TRBJ1-2 . TRBV25-1 CASSPVGQGGGYTF TGTGCCAGCAGCCCAGTGGGACAGGGGGGAGGCTACACCTTC
. TRBJ1-6 few TRBV5-6 CASSLGFLAENSPLHF TGTGCCAGCAGCTTGGGGTTTCTGGCGGAGAATTCACCCCTCCACTTT
. TRBJ1-1 few TRBV7-2 CASSARQTNTEAFF TGTGCCAGCAGCGCGCGACAGACGAACACTGAAGCTTTCTTT
TRBD1 TRBJ2-2 . TRBV24-1 CATSDPGTVNTGELFF TGTGCCACCAGTGACCCCGGGACAGTGAACACCGGGGAGCTGTTTTTT
. TRBJ2-7 . TRBV11-3 CASGSGLSYEQYF TGTGCCAGCGGGTCGGGACTCTCCTACGAGCAGTACTTC
TRBD1 TRBJ1-2 . TRBV10-3 CAISESTGGKDYGYTF TGTGCCATCAGTGAATCGACAGGGGGTAAGGACTATGGCTACACCTTC
. TRBJ1-1 few TRBV29-1 CSVGDTEAFF TGCAGCGTCGGAGACACTGAAGCTTTCTTT
TRBD2 TRBJ2-1 few TRBV9 CASSVDVTSGRSEQFF TGTGCCAGCAGCGTAGATGTGACTAGCGGGAGAAGTGAGCAGTTCTTC
TRBD1 TRBJ1-5 . TRBV19 CASRQPGQSNQPQHF TGTGCCAGTAGGCAACCGGGACAGAGCAATCAGCCCCAGCATTTT
. TRBJ2-7 . TRBV2 CAAGVEQYF TGTGCGGCCGGGGTCGAGCAGTACTTC
. TRBJ1-4 few TRBV25-1 CASSESQGISEKLFF TGTGCCAGCAGTGAATCCCAGGGAATTAGTGAAAAACTGTTTTTT
. TRBJ2-7 . TRBV5-1 CASSLDRYEQYF TGCGCCAGCAGCTTGGATCGGTACGAGCAGTACTTC
TRBD1 TRBJ2-2 once TRBV5-1 CASSSRTGAGELFF TGCGCCAGCAGCTCAAGGACAGGGGCCGGGGAGCTGTTTTTT
TRBD1 TRBJ1-5 . TRBV30 CAAQGTGHNQPQHF TGTGCCGCTCAAGGGACAGGGCACAATCAGCCCCAGCATTTT
TRBD1 TRBJ2-7 . TRBV15 CATSSPSWGTGGDEQYF TGTGCCACCAGCAGTCCCTCCTGGGGGACAGGGGGTGACGAGCAGTACTTC
TRBD2 TRBJ2-1 . TRBV20-1 CSASWRGSWSEEQFF TGCAGTGCTAGTTGGCGCGGGAGCTGGTCTGAGGAGCAGTTCTTC
TRBD1 TRBJ2-5 . TRBV6-5 CASSYWGQSPFSTQYF TGTGCCAGCAGTTACTGGGGACAGTCCCCATTCTCTACCCAGTACTTC
TRBD2 TRBJ2-3 . TRBV6-2/TRBV6-3 CASSYGTINTDTQYF TGTGCCAGCAGTTACGGGACTATCAACACAGATACGCAGTATTTT
. TRBJ1-2 once TRBV2 CASSENRNSGYTF TGTGCCAGCAGTGAAAATCGCAATAGTGGCTACACCTTC
TRBD1 TRBJ1-4 few TRBV19 CASSGDSPWEKLFF TGTGCCAGTAGCGGGGACAGCCCATGGGAAAAACTGTTTTTT
TRBD2 TRBJ2-3 . TRBV7-2 CASSLTGPRGGTDTQYF TGTGCCAGCAGCCTGACTGGGCCGCGGGGGGGCACAGATACGCAGTATTTT
TRBD1 TRBJ1-2 . TRBV14 CASSLTGGFGYTF TGTGCCAGCAGCCTAACAGGGGGCTTTGGCTACACCTTC
TRBD1 TRBJ2-2 . TRBV7-9 CASRSTGLPGELFF TGTGCCAGCAGGTCGACAGGGCTTCCCGGGGAGCTGTTTTTT
TRBD1 TRBJ2-1 . TRBV19 CASSMGQGTYNEQFF TGTGCCAGTAGTATGGGACAGGGCACCTACAATGAGCAGTTCTTC
. TRBJ2-7 . TRBV28 CASSLPGGRVYEQYF TGTGCCAGCAGTTTACCAGGGGGGCGCGTATACGAGCAGTACTTC
. TRBJ2-2 . TRBV6-4 CASSEAPQSELFF TGTGCCAGCAGTGAGGCGCCACAGTCGGAGCTGTTTTTT
. TRBJ2-7 . TRBV13 CASNRSDSDFYEQYF TGTGCCAGCAACCGGTCGGACTCCGACTTCTACGAGCAGTACTTC
TRBD1 TRBJ1-4 . TRBV28 CASSQTGVGEKLFF TGTGCCAGCAGTCAAACAGGGGTGGGTGAAAAACTGTTTTTT
TRBD2 TRBJ2-4 . TRBV4-3 CASSQDIERGKNIQYF TGCGCCAGCAGCCAAGACATCGAGCGGGGAAAAAACATTCAGTACTTC